This TCR beta chain was obtained from a study of cytomegalovirus exposure and HLA in healthy donors. Details on this clone: Antigen specificity is unknown.

The CDR3 has 16 amino acids. J lost 6 bases, V lost 5 bases, and 9 bases had no gene match. Germline CDR1 reads MGHRA; CDR2 reads YSYEKL. PCR involved 60 Vbeta and 13 Jbeta primers. Some clones are missing from TCRdb's copy, which holds only in-frame ones; the method was immunoSEQ multiplex PCR. Here the sample spans 270,000 or so clones, approximately 90% being singletons. Study results and limitations: Many donors shared some public TCRs, even though most TCR sequences were rare. Presence/absence analyses took donor sequencing depth as roughly uniform. Later analysis identified a missense DCLRE1C variant that was linked to TCR beta V- and J-gene trimming.

Material for sequencing was PBMCs. V gene TRBV4-1 combines with J gene TRBJ2-1; 11 nucleotides agree with TRBD2. The TCR comes from a middle-aged man in good health and CMV-seropositive. CDR3 DNA: TGCGCCAGCAGCGGACCGGGACTAGCGGTACCCAATGAGCAGTTCTTC. Its protein product is CASSGPGLAVPNEQFF.